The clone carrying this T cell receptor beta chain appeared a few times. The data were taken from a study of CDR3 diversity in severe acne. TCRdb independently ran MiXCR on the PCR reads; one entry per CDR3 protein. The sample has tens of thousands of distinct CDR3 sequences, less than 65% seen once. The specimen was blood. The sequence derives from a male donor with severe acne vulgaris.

The CDR3 is CASSLPGVTGYGYTF. In DNA form, the CDR3 reads TGTGCCAGCAGCCTTCCAGGGGTGACCGGCTATGGCTACACCTTC. The J gene is TRBJ1-2, the V gene TRBV14; tentatively, D is TRBD1 (6 bases). The CDR3 is 15 residues long. The ends were cut back, 4 bases at V and 4 bases at J, with 16 bases in the middle. CDR1 is SGHDN, CDR2 FVKESK, per germline.